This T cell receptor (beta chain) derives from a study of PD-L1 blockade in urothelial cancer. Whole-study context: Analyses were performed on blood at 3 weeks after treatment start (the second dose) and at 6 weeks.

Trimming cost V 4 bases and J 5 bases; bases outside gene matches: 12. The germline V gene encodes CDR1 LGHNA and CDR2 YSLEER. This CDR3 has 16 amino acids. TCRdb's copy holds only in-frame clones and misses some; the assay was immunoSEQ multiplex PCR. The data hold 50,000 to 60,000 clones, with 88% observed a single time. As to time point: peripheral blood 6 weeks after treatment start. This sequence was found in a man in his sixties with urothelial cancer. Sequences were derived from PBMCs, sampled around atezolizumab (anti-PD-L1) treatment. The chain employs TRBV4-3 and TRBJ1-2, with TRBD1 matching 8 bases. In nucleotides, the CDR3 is TGCGCCAGCAGCCCCAAAGGGGCCACAGGGGGATATGGCTACACCTTC. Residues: CASSPKGATGGYGYTF.